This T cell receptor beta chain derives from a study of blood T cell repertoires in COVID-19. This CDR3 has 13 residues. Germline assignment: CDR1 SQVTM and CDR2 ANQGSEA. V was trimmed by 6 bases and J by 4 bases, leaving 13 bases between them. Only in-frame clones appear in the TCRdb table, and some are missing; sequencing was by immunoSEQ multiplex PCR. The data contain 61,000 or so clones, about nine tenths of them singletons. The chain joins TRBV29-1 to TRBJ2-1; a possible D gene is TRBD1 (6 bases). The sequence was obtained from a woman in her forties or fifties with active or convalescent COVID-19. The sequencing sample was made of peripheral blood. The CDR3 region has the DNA TGCAGCGTAGGTGCGAGGGGGTACAATGAGCAGTTCTTC. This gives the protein CSVGARGYNEQFF.